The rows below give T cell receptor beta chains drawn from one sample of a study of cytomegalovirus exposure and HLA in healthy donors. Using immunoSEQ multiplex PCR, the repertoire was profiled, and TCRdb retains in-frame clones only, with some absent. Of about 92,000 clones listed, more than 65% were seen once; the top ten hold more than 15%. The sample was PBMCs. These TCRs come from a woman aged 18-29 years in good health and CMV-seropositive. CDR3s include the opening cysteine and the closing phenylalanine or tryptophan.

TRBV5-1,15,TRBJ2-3,CASSPRGASTDTQYF
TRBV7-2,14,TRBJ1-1,CASSLAGRGTEAFF
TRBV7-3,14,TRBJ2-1,CASSFSGGYNEQFF
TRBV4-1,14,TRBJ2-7,CASSPLAGAYEQYF
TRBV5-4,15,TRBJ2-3,CASSLRGASTDTQYF
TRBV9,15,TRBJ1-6,CASSVGGAGVSPLHF
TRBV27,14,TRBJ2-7,CASSLLGGGYEQYF
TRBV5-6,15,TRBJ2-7,CASSSSGRLIYEQYF
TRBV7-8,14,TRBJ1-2,CASWDRVRYNGYTF
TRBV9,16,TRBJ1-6,CASSVGQGASNSPPHF
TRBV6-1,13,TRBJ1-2,CASKSIGGSGYTF
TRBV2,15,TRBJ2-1,CASKLAGGSYNEQFF
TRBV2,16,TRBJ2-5,CASSDVGLGGQETQYF
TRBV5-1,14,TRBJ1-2,CASSSTGENYGYTF
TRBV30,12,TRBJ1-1,CAWGQGGTEAFF
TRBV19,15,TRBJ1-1,CASSIRGQGNTEAFF
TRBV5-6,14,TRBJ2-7,CASSPDRGGYEQYF
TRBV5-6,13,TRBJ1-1,CASSNPGSTEAFF
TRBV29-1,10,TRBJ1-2,CSVAGGGYTF
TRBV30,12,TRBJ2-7,CAWSSGKVEQYF
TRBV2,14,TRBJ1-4,CASVVDRGAEKLFF
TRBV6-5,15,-,CASSLYGQGRYEQYF
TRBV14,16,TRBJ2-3,CASSLSGTGATDTQYF
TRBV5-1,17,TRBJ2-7,CASSDGPFGTLRYEQYF
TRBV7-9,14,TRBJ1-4,CASSSGQATEKLFF
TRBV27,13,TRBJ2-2,CASGVAGPGELFF
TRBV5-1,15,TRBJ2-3,CASSLGLAGGISQYF
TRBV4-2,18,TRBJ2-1,CASSQDSGGRGSYNEQFF
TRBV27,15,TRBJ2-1,CASSLEGRAPNEQFF
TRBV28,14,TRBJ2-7,CASTDREGSYEQYF
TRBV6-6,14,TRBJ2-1,CASSDRTRRDEQFF
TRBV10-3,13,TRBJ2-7,CAISGQVSYEQYF
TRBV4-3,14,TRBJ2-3,CASSQEGTFGTQYF
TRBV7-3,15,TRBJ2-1,CASSLLDSSYNEQFF
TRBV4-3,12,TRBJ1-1,CASSQDRGRAFF
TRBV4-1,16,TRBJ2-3,CASSQGGGGSTDTQYF
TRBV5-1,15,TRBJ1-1,CASSPVQVVNTEAFF
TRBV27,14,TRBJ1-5,CASSLTALIQPQHF
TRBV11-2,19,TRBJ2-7,CASSPGASGDTQAAYEQYF
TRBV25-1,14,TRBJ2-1,CASRTVVLYNEQFF
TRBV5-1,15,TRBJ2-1,CASNQGLAGYNEQFF
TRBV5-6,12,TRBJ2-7,CASSLAGGEQYF
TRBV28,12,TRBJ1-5,CATGGGNQPQHF
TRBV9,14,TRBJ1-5,CASSVGDSNQPQHF
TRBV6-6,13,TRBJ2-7,CASTSTSKYEQYF
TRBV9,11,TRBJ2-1,CARRMNNEQFF
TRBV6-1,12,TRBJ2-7,CASNDRRYEQYF
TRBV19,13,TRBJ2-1,CASSYSTSGEQFF
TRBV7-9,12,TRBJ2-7,CASSHGTNEQYF